This T cell receptor (beta chain) was retrieved from a study of liver allograft versus peripheral blood T cells. Whole-study context: Recipients' peripheral blood supplied the T cell receptor repertoires against which those in transplanted livers were compared. Findings of the study overall: Differences were reported between the T cell receptor repertoires inside liver allografts and those that were detected in peripheral blood.

TCRdb passed the reads through MiXCR, listing each CDR3 protein once. The table includes about 10,000 distinct CDR3 sequences, 15% to 20% detected once. Germline V lookup: CDR1 SGHAT, CDR2 FQNNGV. The CDR3 loop spans 15 amino acids. The V gene lost 1 base and the J gene lost 2 bases, with 6 bases spanning the gap. Comment on this clonotype: Antigen: not known.

The clonotype was recovered from a human patient who had a liver transplant. Some T cells here may be from the graft donor. The chain has TRBV11-2 and TRBJ1-6; maybe TRBD1 (5 bases). CDR3 in amino acids: CASSLGGPYNSPLHF. The DNA of the CDR3 is TGTGCCAGCAGCTTAGGGGGACCCTATAATTCACCCCTCCACTTT.